These 7 T cell receptor beta chains were all obtained from the same sample, sequenced in a study of T cell responses to AZD1222 COVID-19 vaccine. Libraries were prepared by immunoSEQ multiplex PCR; TCRdb keeps only in-frame clonotypes and omits some of them. The sample carries some 110,000 clones, 90% recorded once. Source: peripheral blood, taken on day 0 of AZD1222 vaccination. The receptors come from an adult in good health.

V usage is TRBV7-2 and J usage is TRBJ1-5; possibly TRBD1 for D (6 bases). The V end was cut by 3 bases, the J end by 7 bases, with 19 bases between. This CDR3 region has 16 residues. Per the germline V gene, CDR1 is SGHTA and CDR2 is FQGNSA. The CDR3: CASSFGGWGGNQPQHF. CDR3 DNA sequence: TGTGCCAGCAGCTTTGGGGGCTGGGGGGGGAACCAGCCCCAGCATTTT.

The CDR3 loop reads CASSQDRANYGYTF. The DNA of the CDR3 is TGCGCCAGCAGCCAAGACAGGGCAAACTATGGCTACACCTTC. The chain carries TRBV4-1 and TRBJ1-2; D perhaps matches TRBD1 (5 bases). The V end lost 0 bases, the J end lost 2 bases, and 7 bases lay between the germline ends. CDR1 is MGHRA and CDR2 is YSYEKL in the germline V gene. CDR3 length: 14 amino acids.

This clone was counted a few times. The chain couples TRBV6-5 to TRBJ2-7, with a possible D match to TRBD2 (7 bases). The V gene's germline CDR1 is MNHEY and CDR2 SVGAGI. This CDR3 spans 14 amino acids. Trimming took 6 bases from V and 3 from J, leaving 15 bases between them. The CDR3, as DNA: TGTGCCAGCAGCCGGGGGGACATCAACTACGAGCAGTACTTC. Amino acid sequence: CASSRGDINYEQYF.

This clone was counted once. This chain joins TRBV3-1 (or the pseudogene TRBV3-2) and TRBJ1-5; perhaps TRBD1 as D (6 bases). Trimming removed 4 bases from V and 4 bases from J, with 8 bases in between. The CDR3 spans 13 residues. Germline V gives CDR1 LGHDT, CDR2 YNNKEL (reference sequence). The CDR3 spells CASSRGANQPQHF. CDR3 sequence (DNA): TGTGCCAGCAGCCGGGGGGCTAATCAGCCCCAGCATTTT.

V is TRBV25-1 and J is TRBJ1-2; D not resolved. The CDR3 has 13 amino acids. The V and J ends lost 3 bases and 1 base respectively, with 6 bases between them. Germline V CDR1 and CDR2: MGHDK, SYGVNS. Here the CDR3 reads CASSEADNYGYTF. The DNA for the CDR3 is TGTGCCAGCAGTGAGGCAGATAACTATGGCTACACCTTC.

The chain carries TRBV21-1 and TRBJ1-4; the table's D call of TRBD1 was not tested on the DNA. TRBV21-1 is labeled a pseudogene. This CDR3 region has 15 residues. The CDR3, as DNA: TGTGCCAGCAGCACGAGGGGAACAGGGGGGGAAAAACTGTTTTTT. It encodes CASSTRGTGGEKLFF.

The V and J genes are TRBV12-5 and TRBJ1-1; D unresolved. V was trimmed by 3 bases and J by 4 bases, leaving 12 bases between them. Germline V gene data show CDR1 as LGHNT and CDR2 as FRNRAP. The CDR3 runs 14 residues. The CDR3 nucleotides read TGTGCTAGTGGTTTAAGTAATCGGGGCACTGAAGCTTTCTTT. It codes for CASGLSNRGTEAFF.